This T cell receptor beta chain appears in the sequencing data of a study of blood T cell repertoires in COVID-19. Original analysis: Nucleated cell number was recorded as an estimate derived from reference gene primer amplification. TCRdb keeps only in-frame clones here, not all; method: immunoSEQ multiplex PCR. From that table come the V and J calls and clone size; the DNA was used to work out D and trimming. The sample shows around 130,000 clones, about 85% of them seen only once. The origin of this receptor is a man aged 70 or older with acute or convalescent COVID-19. The material sequenced was peripheral blood.

This CDR3 is CASSSGASYNEQFF. DNA for the CDR3: TGTGCCAGCAGCAGCGGGGCATCCTACAATGAGCAGTTCTTC. The chain links TRBV11-1 to TRBJ2-1; 7 positions match TRBD2. The length of the CDR3 is 14 residues. The ends lost 5 bases at V and 1 base at J; junction bases unmatched: 2. Germline CDR1 is SGHAT and CDR2 is FQDESV (reference sequence).